The clone carrying this T cell receptor beta chain was detected a few times. Its cognate antigen is unknown. This CDR3 comprises 16 residues. CDR1 SGHNT and CDR2 YENEEA come from the germline V gene. V gave up 3 bases and J gave up 2 bases; unmatched junction bases: 5. The data were taken from a study of brain T cells in children with intractable seizures. Study-level points and caveats: Pre- and post-surgery blood differed in depth, so pre-surgery absences may be undersampling.

As to time point: blood from clinic visit 5 months post-surgery; TSC patient then seizure free. Data came from immunoSEQ multiplex PCR; TCRdb stores just in-frame clones and leaves some out. This table holds about 340,000 clones, roughly 92% found once. Source: peripheral blood, taken roughly 5 months after surgery. The rearrangement uses TRBV11-3 and TRBJ1-3; the match to TRBD1 covers 9 bases. This TCR derives from a boy younger than two with tuberous sclerosis and intractable seizures. CDR3 coding DNA: TGTGCCAGCAGCTTTCTGGACAGGGGAACTGGAAACACCATATATTTT. It yields the protein CASSFLDRGTGNTIYF.